The 25 T cell receptor beta chains below all came from one sample that was sequenced in a study of post-analysis software for immune sequencing data. Study-wide findings and caveats: Relative to controls, patients had about 5 TRBV segments at higher frequency, with TRBV5-6, TRBV5-1 and TRBV20-1 among these.

Included in the TCR beta cDNA libraries were unique molecular identifiers. TCRdb reprocessed the PCR reads with MiXCR, giving one entry per CDR3 protein. Of 750,000 to 950,000 distinct CDR3 sequences in the sample, under 70% were seen once. The antigens for these receptors are not known. Sequencing input: blood. These receptors were collected from a girl under 18 with multiple sclerosis.

The sample holds one count of this clonotype. The chain links TRBV29-1 to TRBJ2-1, with 7 nucleotides matching TRBD1. Per the germline V gene, CDR1 is SQVTM and CDR2 is ANQGSEA. Trimming at V came to 7 bases and at J to 6 bases, leaving 12 bases not matched to a gene. The CDR3 covers 14 residues. As DNA, the CDR3 is TGCAGCGCCGGAGGTAGGGGGCCTCTCAATGAGCAGTTCTTC. This codes for CSAGGRGPLNEQFF.

The V and J genes are TRBV11-2 and TRBJ2-1, with TRBD1 identical over 8 bases. V lost 6 bases, J lost 6 bases, and 10 bases stayed unmatched. The germline V gene has CDR1 SGHAT and CDR2 FQNNGV. The CDR3 is 15 residues long. CDR3 residues: CASSSHGQGGNEQFF. The DNA for the CDR3 is TGTGCCAGCAGTTCTCATGGACAGGGTGGCAATGAGCAGTTCTTC.

The V gene is TRBV5-1, the J gene TRBJ1-6; weak D call: TRBD1 (6 bases). This CDR3 comprises 17 residues. V lost 4 bases, J lost 3 bases, and 17 bases lay in between. The germline gives CDR1 SGHRS, CDR2 YFSETQ. CDR3 sequence (DNA): TGCGCCAGCAGCGACCGGGACAAGCAATTCTATAATTCACCCCTCCACTTT. Its protein product is CASSDRDKQFYNSPLHF.

The rearrangement links TRBV5-1 to TRBJ2-1; TRBD2 matches at 10 bases. The CDR3 spans 17 residues. V trimming: 0 bases; J trimming: 3 bases; junction bases outside the gene matches: 6. Germline values: CDR1 SGHRS, CDR2 YFSETQ. The CDR3: CASSLAILAGIYNEQFF. The CDR3 nucleotides are TGCGCCAGCAGCTTGGCGATACTAGCGGGGATCTACAATGAGCAGTTCTTC. The complete variable domain, with remaining parts taken from reference TRBV5-1 and TRBJ2-1, reads KAGVTQTPRYLIKTRGQQVTLSCSPISGHRSVSWYQQTPGQGLQFLFEYFSETQRNKGNFPGRFSGRQFSNSRSEMNVSTLELGDSALYLCASSLAILAGIYNEQFFGPGTRLTVL.

The chain couples TRBV5-1 to TRBJ2-7; D is unclear. The J call may be mistaken, given a closer DNA end match to TRBJ2-5. CDR3 size: 15 residues. Germline values: CDR1 SGHRS, CDR2 YFSETQ. CDR3 region: CASSLVGQREETQYF. CDR3 nucleotide sequence: TGCGCCAGCAGCTTGGTCGGGCAGCGAGAAGAGACCCAGTACTTC.

There are a few counts of this clonotype. The V call is TRBV20-1, the J call TRBJ2-1; no definite D call. In germline, CDR1 is DFQATT, CDR2 SNEGSKA (reference sequence). The CDR3 extends over 14 amino acids. The V end was cut by 6 bases, the J end by 4 bases, with 16 bases between. The CDR3 bases are TGCAGTGCCCAGCCCAGTCCAAGATACAATGAGCAGTTCTTC. This gives the protein CSAQPSPRYNEQFF.

The gene calls are TRBV7-3 and TRBJ2-5; no reliable D call. The J call is in doubt because the DNA end fits TRBJ2-7 better. The CDR3 runs 19 residues. In germline, CDR1 is SGHTA, CDR2 FQGTGA. This chain's CDR3 is CASSPFFSNVPTPYYEQYF. DNA of the CDR3: TGTGCCAGCAGCCCCTTTTTCAGCAACGTTCCGACGCCCTACTACGAGCAGTACTTC.

As for this clonotype: A clone one base away is much larger, so this may be a read error. The chain uses TRBV6-5 and TRBJ1-2, with TRBD1 identical over 8 bases. Germline assignment: CDR1 MNHEY and CDR2 SVGAGI. The CDR3 contains 16 residues. The CDR3 region is CVSSYIPDRAIYGYTF. Here the CDR3 DNA reads TGTGTCAGCAGCTATATCCCGGACAGGGCTATCTATGGCTACACCTTC.

This clonotype has more than one count but fewer than ten. The V gene is TRBV20-1, the J gene TRBJ2-7; tentatively, D is TRBD2 (6 bases). Germline CDR1 is DFQATT and CDR2 is SNEGSKA (reference sequence). V was trimmed by 1 base and J by 1 base, leaving 14 bases between them. The CDR3 is 15 residues long. In DNA, the CDR3 is TGCAGTGCTAGAGCTGGAGGGAGCGCATCCTACGAGCAGTACTTC. Translation: CSARAGGSASYEQYF.

The rearrangement joins TRBV20-1 to TRBJ2-1, with no clear D. V lost 2 bases to trimming and J lost 3 bases, with 8 bases between them. The CDR3 length is 13 residues. Germline loops: CDR1 DFQATT, CDR2 SNEGSKA (reference sequence). CDR3 residues: CSARQELYNEQFF. In nucleotides, the CDR3 is TGCAGTGCTAGACAGGAGCTCTACAATGAGCAGTTCTTC.

This clonotype was seen a handful of times. The chain couples TRBV29-1 to TRBJ1-2; D is ambiguous. Germline V gene lookup returns CDR1 SQVTM and CDR2 ANQGSEA. The CDR3 covers 12 residues. Trimming pared 4 bases from V and 5 bases from J, leaving 11 bases between. The CDR3 loop reads CSVAREFYGYTF. The CDR3 DNA reads TGCAGCGTTGCCCGGGAATTTTATGGCTACACCTTC.

The chain joins TRBV4-1 to TRBJ2-4; TRBD2 aligns across 8 bases. This CDR3 spans 16 amino acids. V gave up 1 base and J gave up 3 bases; unmatched junction bases: 5. Germline loops: CDR1 MGHRA, CDR2 YSYEKL. As DNA, the CDR3 is TGCGCCAGCAGCCAAGTATTAACTAGCGGCAAAAACATTCAGTACTTC. Its translation: CASSQVLTSGKNIQYF.

This clonotype was detected only a few times. The rearrangement links TRBV7-2 to TRBJ2-5, with 11 bases aligning to TRBD2. CDR3 size: 16 residues. Germline CDR1 is SGHTA and CDR2 is FQGNSA. Germline trimming cut 6 bases from V and 2 bases from J; bases unmatched to any gene: 8. The CDR3 sequence is CASSTLAGGLQETQYF. CDR3 DNA sequence: TGTGCCAGCAGTACCCTAGCGGGGGGCCTACAAGAGACCCAGTACTTC.

The chain carries TRBV14 and TRBJ1-6; a possible D gene is TRBD1 (5 bases). The V end lost 1 base, the J end lost 9 bases, and 16 bases lay between the germline ends. In germline, CDR1 is SGHDN, CDR2 FVKESK. The CDR3 extends over 16 amino acids. The CDR3 protein is CASSQVAGLSSSPLHF. The CDR3 DNA follows: TGTGCCAGCAGCCAAGTGGCAGGGCTTTCCAGTTCACCCCTCCACTTT.

J is TRBJ2-1 and V is TRBV7-9; D is unresolved. Looked up from germline, CDR1 is SEHNR and CDR2 is FQNEAQ (reference sequence). The CDR3 extends over 16 amino acids. The V end was cut by 3 bases, the J end by 2 bases, with 14 bases between. This CDR3 is CASSFRREVTYNEQFF. The CDR3 nucleotides read TGTGCCAGCAGCTTCCGGCGAGAAGTAACCTACAATGAGCAGTTCTTC.

This clonotype showed up just a few times. The chain uses TRBV29-1 and TRBJ2-3; 7 bases agree with TRBD1. Trimming took 8 bases from V and 0 from J; bases not matched to a gene: 2. The germline V gene encodes CDR1 SQVTM and CDR2 ANQGSEA. This CDR3 is 12 amino acids long. CDR3 sequence (DNA): TGCAGCTCAGGGGGTAGCACAGATACGCAGTATTTT. Its protein is CSSGGSTDTQYF.

The chain employs TRBV5-1 and TRBJ1-1; D uncertain. The CDR3 sequence is 13 residues long. The germline V gene has CDR1 SGHRS and CDR2 YFSETQ. V was clipped by 4 bases and J by 3 bases, with 10 bases between them. The CDR3 loop is CASSRDVDTEAFF. CDR3 in DNA: TGCGCCAGCAGCAGGGATGTTGACACTGAAGCTTTCTTT.

The chain joins TRBV19 to TRBJ1-2, with TRBD1 identical over 9 bases. Germline CDR1 LNHDA, CDR2 SQIVND (reference sequence). J lost 8 bases, V lost 7 bases, and 2 bases had no gene match. The CDR3 is 11 amino acids. The CDR3: CASTDRGGYTF. CDR3 nucleotides: TGTGCCAGTACGGACAGGGGAGGCTACACCTTC.

This chain connects TRBV7-2 to TRBJ2-1; 8 nucleotides line up with TRBD2. CDR1 is SGHTA, CDR2 FQGNSA, per germline. V was clipped by 3 bases and J by 3 bases; unmatched bases: 7. The CDR3 is made up of 16 amino acids. CDR3 bases: TGTGCCAGCAGCTTTTCAAGCGGGAGAAGCTACAATGAGCAGTTCTTC. Amino acid sequence: CASSFSSGRSYNEQFF.

This clonotype was found a few times. The junction shows a germline mismatch at one end, possibly a read error. The chain links TRBV20-1 to TRBJ2-5; D remains ambiguous. CDR3 size: 13 residues. Germline V gives CDR1 DFQATT, CDR2 SNEGSKA (reference sequence). The CDR3 coding sequence is TGCAGTGCTAGATGGTCTCTTCAAGAGGCCCAGTACTTC. It codes for CSARWSLQEAQYF.

The V gene is TRBV7-2, the J gene TRBJ2-7; no reliable D call. This CDR3 comprises 15 residues. Looked up from germline, CDR1 is SGHTA and CDR2 is FQGNSA. The ends were cut back, 1 base at V and 4 bases at J, with 14 bases in the middle. CDR3 protein: CASSLDSPPRYEQYF. The CDR3, as DNA: TGTGCCAGCAGCTTAGACAGCCCCCCCCGTTACGAGCAGTACTTC.

The chain couples TRBV3-1 to TRBJ1-1; D not certain. The length of the CDR3 is 15 residues. Trimming removed 0 bases at V and 11 bases at J, with 19 bases between. Looked up from germline, CDR1 is LGHDT and CDR2 is YNNKEL (reference sequence). CDR3: CASSQDPVSELSAFF. The CDR3 bases are TGTGCCAGCAGCCAAGACCCCGTCTCAGAATTGAGCGCTTTCTTT. The full variable domain, in which reference TRBV3-1 and TRBJ1-1 provide the parts outside the CDR3, is DTAVSQTPKYLVTQMGNDKSIKCEQNLGHDTMYWYKQDSKKFLKIMFSYNNKELIINETVPNRFSPKSPDKAHLNLHINSLELGDSAVYFCASSQDPVSELSAFFGQGTRLTVV.

The chain carries TRBV20-1 and TRBJ1-5; D gene uncertain. Germline V gene sequence: CDR1 DFQATT, CDR2 SNEGSKA (reference sequence). CDR3 size: 14 residues. V lost 5 bases to trimming and J lost 3 bases, with 14 bases between them. CDR3 sequence: CSAPEPRSNQPQHF. CDR3 in DNA: TGCAGTGCTCCGGAGCCCCGCTCCAATCAGCCCCAGCATTTT.

This clonotype was observed a single time. The chain recombines TRBV5-1 with TRBJ1-2, with D hard to call. V lost 3 bases and J 5 bases, leaving 11 bases between the germline ends. The CDR3 sequence is 13 residues long. The germline gives CDR1 SGHRS, CDR2 YFSETQ. CDR3 DNA: TGCGCCAGCAGCTCAATGGACCGGTATGGCTACACCTTC. Translation: CASSSMDRYGYTF.

This clonotype was picked up a small number of times. The chain has TRBV9 and TRBJ2-7; TRBD2 matches at 8 bases. Germline V gene sequence: CDR1 SGDLS, CDR2 YYNGEE. CDR3 length: 14 residues. The ends lost 0 bases at V and 2 bases at J; junction bases unmatched: 1. The CDR3 is CASSVEGLAYEQYF. The CDR3 nucleotides are TGTGCCAGCAGCGTAGAGGGACTAGCCTACGAGCAGTACTTC. Combining the CDR3 with reference TRBV9 and TRBJ2-7 gives the whole variable domain DSGVTQTPKHLITATGQRVTLRCSPRSGDLSVYWYQQSLDQGLQFLIQYYNGEERAKGNILERFSAQQFPDLHSELNLSSLELGDSALYFCASSVEGLAYEQYFGPGTRLTVT.